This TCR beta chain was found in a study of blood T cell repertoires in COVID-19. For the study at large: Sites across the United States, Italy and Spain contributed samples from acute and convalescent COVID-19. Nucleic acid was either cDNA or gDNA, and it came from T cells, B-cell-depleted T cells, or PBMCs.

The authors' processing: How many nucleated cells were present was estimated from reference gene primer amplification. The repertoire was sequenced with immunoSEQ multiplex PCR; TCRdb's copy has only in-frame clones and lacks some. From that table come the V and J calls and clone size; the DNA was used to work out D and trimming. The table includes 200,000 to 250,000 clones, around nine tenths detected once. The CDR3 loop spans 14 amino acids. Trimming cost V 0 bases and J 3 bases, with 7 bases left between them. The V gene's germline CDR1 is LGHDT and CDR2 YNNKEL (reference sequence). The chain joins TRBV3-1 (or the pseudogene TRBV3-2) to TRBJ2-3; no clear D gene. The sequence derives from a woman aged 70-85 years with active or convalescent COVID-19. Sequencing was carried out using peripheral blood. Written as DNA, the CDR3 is TGTGCCAGCAGCCAAGAAGACATAACAGATACGCAGTATTTT. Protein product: CASSQEDITDTQYF.